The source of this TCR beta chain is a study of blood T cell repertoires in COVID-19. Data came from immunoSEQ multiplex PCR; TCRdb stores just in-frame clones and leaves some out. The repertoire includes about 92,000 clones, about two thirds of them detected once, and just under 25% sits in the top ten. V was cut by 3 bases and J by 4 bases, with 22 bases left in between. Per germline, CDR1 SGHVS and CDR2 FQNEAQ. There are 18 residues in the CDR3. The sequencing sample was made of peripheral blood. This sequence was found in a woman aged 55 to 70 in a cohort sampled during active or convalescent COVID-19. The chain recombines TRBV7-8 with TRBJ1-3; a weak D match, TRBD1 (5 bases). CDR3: CASSLGLKNSGYGNTIYF. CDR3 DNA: TGTGCCAGCAGCTTGGGTTTGAAGAACTCAGGGTACGGAAACACCATATATTTT.